This T cell receptor beta chain was captured in a study of spatial heterogeneity in lung cancer. The sample's time point: sample taken at primary tumor resection. Whole RNA, which was extracted from tumor, nontumor lung tissue or frozen PBMC, was sequenced without any cell sorting. Germline V lookup: CDR1 DFQATT, CDR2 SNEGSKA (reference sequence). CDR3 length: 14 residues. V lost 2 bases, J lost 3 bases, and 13 bases lay in between. TCRdb ran MiXCR on the 5' RACE reads and lists one entry per CDR3 protein. The table records roughly 50,000 distinct CDR3 sequences, 7.5% to 9% of them present only once. This clonotype has only a few counts.

The chain employs TRBV20-1 and TRBJ1-2; D is ambiguous. The clonotype was recovered from a female donor with early-stage non-small cell lung cancer. The starting material was PBMCs, obtained at surgery. The CDR3 reads CSARPSRGDYGYTF. The CDR3 nucleotides read TGCAGTGCTAGACCATCCCGTGGGGACTATGGCTACACCTTC.